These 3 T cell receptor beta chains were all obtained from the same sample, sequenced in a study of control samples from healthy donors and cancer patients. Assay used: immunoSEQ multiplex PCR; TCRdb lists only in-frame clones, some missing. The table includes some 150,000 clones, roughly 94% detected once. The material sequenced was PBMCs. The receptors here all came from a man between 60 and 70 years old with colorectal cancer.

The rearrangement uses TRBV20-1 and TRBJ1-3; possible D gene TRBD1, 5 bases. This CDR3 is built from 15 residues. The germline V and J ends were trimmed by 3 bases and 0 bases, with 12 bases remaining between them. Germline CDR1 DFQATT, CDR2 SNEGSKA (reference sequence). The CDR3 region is CSASSGGASGNTIYF. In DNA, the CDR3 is TGCAGTGCTAGTTCGGGGGGAGCCTCTGGAAACACCATATATTTT.

This chain's CDR3 is CASSFSGQGNYGYTF. CDR3 sequence (DNA): TGCGCCAGCAGCTTCTCCGGACAGGGCAACTATGGCTACACCTTC. V and J are TRBV5-1 and TRBJ1-2, with TRBD1 matching over 8 bases. The junction had 5 bases not matched to a gene; V was cut back by 2 bases and J by 2 bases. Germline V gene data show CDR1 as SGHRS and CDR2 as YFSETQ. The CDR3 length is 15 residues.

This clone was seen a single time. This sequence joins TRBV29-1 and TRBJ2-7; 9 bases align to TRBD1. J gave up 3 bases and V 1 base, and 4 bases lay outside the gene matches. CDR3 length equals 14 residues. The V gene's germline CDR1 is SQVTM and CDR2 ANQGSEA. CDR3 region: CSVEVLTGGYEQYF. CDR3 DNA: TGCAGCGTTGAAGTCCTGACAGGGGGCTACGAGCAGTACTTC.